Sequencing of this TCR beta chain was carried out in a study of T cell responses to AZD1222 COVID-19 vaccine. Study-wide findings and caveats: Nearly half of the spike-specific TCRs reportedly recognize variant regions that carry no mutations.

Per the germline V gene, CDR1 is SQVTM and CDR2 is ANQGSEA. The CDR3 has 14 residues. Doses given second, at about 4 or about 12 weeks, were pooled. Clones were read by immunoSEQ multiplex PCR, and TCRdb kept only the in-frame ones, dropping some. The table shows about 15,000 clones, with approximately 80% occurring only once. As regards this clone: The target antigen is unknown. One end of the junction varies from germline; a read error may be responsible.

The rearrangement links TRBV29-1 to TRBJ1-2; TRBD1 agrees at 11 bases. This material consisted of peripheral blood, taken 28 days after the second AZD1222 dose. This clonotype was obtained from an adult who received the AZD1222 COVID-19 vaccine. CDR3 coding DNA: TGCAGCGTGGAAGTGCAGGACAGGGGGCATGGCTACACCTTC. This sequence encodes CSVEVQDRGHGYTF.